This T cell receptor beta chain was documented in a study of blood T cell repertoires in COVID-19. Study background: COVID-19 samples from acute and convalescent phases originated in the United States, Italy and Spain. PBMCs, B-cell-depleted T cells, or T cells were the source of the cDNA or gDNA that made up the material.

Trimming left V 5 bases short and J 0 bases short, with 11 bases between. The CDR3 length is 15 residues. Germline V gene data show CDR1 as SGHTA and CDR2 as FQGNSA. As processed by the authors: The assay estimated nucleated cells by amplifying reference gene primers. The protocol was immunoSEQ multiplex PCR, while the TCRdb copy is restricted to in-frame clones and leaves out a portion. From that table come the V and J calls and clone size; the DNA was used to work out D and trimming. Of roughly 130,000 clones listed, less than 90% are singletons. Followed longitudinally, the Seattle patients had been enrolled during active infection.

Material: peripheral blood. The clonotype was recovered from a human donor with COVID-19, enrolled during active disease. The donor label of this sample is uncertain. V gene TRBV7-2 combines with J gene TRBJ1-3, with D unclear. For the CDR3, the DNA is TGTGCCAGCAGCCTTGCCGGGGACTCTGGAAACACCATATATTTT. Translation gives CASSLAGDSGNTIYF.